The rows below give T cell receptor beta chains drawn from one sample of a study of blood T cell repertoires in COVID-19. Assay used: immunoSEQ multiplex PCR; TCRdb lists only in-frame clones, some missing. The sample has 240,000 or so clones; almost 85% are singletons. Material for sequencing was peripheral blood. Every receptor here comes from a woman of 80 years or more with acute or convalescent COVID-19. Each CDR3 is given with its conserved first and last residue. The D gene is left open where the match is weak. Clone size is not always given. Where it is, it says once, few, many or a class for expanded clones.

D	J	V	size	DNA	CDR3
-	TRBJ2-4	TRBV5-8	-	TGTGCCAGCAGCGATGAAACGGACTGGAGCATTCAGTACTTC	CASSDETDWSIQYF
TRBD2	TRBJ2-5	TRBV9	-	TGTGCCAGCAGCGTAGGAACGCCTACTAGCGGGGGGACCATGCTTAACCAAGAGACCCAGTACTTC	CASSVGTPTSGGTMLNQETQYF
TRBD2	TRBJ2-2	TRBV7-3	-	TGTGCCAGCAGCTTAAGACGGGAGGGATTCGCGAACACCGGGGAGCTGTTTTTT	CASSLRREGFANTGELFF
TRBD1	TRBJ1-2	TRBV10-3	-	TGTGCCATCAGTGAGTCTGGACAGGGGATTCACACCTTC	CAISESGQGIHTF
-	TRBJ2-1	TRBV19	-	TGTGCCAGTAGACCGCACCCGAGGCTAGCGCCCATTGGGCAGTTCTTC	CASRPHPRLAPIGQFF
-	TRBJ2-5	TRBV10-3	-	TGTGCCATCAGTGAGTACGGGGAAGAGACCCAGTACTTC	CAISEYGEETQYF
TRBD1	TRBJ2-3	TRBV6-5	-	TGTGCCAGCAGCGGGACAGGGGGCCCAGATACGCAGTATTTT	CASSGTGGPDTQYF
TRBD1	TRBJ2-7	TRBV4-3	-	TGCGCCAGCAGCCAAGATCTGGACAGGGCCTACGAGCAGTACTTC	CASSQDLDRAYEQYF
-	TRBJ2-1	TRBV21-1	-	TGTGCCAGCAGCCACAGGCCCCAAGCGGGAGGATGGATCCATGAGCAGTTCTTC	CASSHRPQAGGWIHEQFF
TRBD1	TRBJ2-7	TRBV7-2	few	TGTGCCAGCAGCTCGGGACAGGGGGCGGAGGAGCAGTACTTC	CASSSGQGAEEQYF
-	TRBJ2-1	TRBV4-2	-	TGTGCCAGCAGCCGCAGGTCCAATGAGCAGTTCTTC	CASSRRSNEQFF
-	TRBJ2-7	TRBV7-9	-	TGTGCCAGCGGGAGGAACGAGCAGTACTTC	CASGRNEQYF
TRBD1	TRBJ1-2	TRBV7-8	-	TGTGCCAGCAGCTTAGCCCTGACAGGGCCTGGCTACACCTTC	CASSLALTGPGYTF
-	TRBJ1-6	TRBV7-3	few	TGTGCCAGCAGCTTAAACCGGAATTCACCCCTCCACTTT	CASSLNRNSPLHF
-	TRBJ2-3	TRBV28	-	TGTGCCAGCAGTTCACGGGGGGCAGGGTCAGATACGCAGTATTTT	CASSSRGAGSDTQYF
TRBD2	TRBJ2-1	TRBV9	-	TGTGCCAGCAGCGTTTGGGGGAGGGCCTCTGAGCAGTTCTTC	CASSVWGRASEQFF
-	TRBJ2-2	TRBV6-2/TRBV6-3	-	TGTGCCAGCAGTTACCCCGCCCCCTCGGCCGGGGAGCTGTTTTTT	CASSYPAPSAGELFF
-	TRBJ1-2	TRBV7-9	-	TGTGCCAGCAGCTTAGTCGGGAACTATGGCTACACCTTC	CASSLVGNYGYTF
TRBD2	TRBJ2-7	TRBV29-1	-	TGCAGCGTTTCACGGGGGGGGCCGGACGAGCAGTACTTC	CSVSRGGPDEQYF
TRBD1	TRBJ1-3	TRBV7-9	-	TGTGCCAGCAGCTTAGGGACAGGGCGCTCTGGAAACACCATATATTTT	CASSLGTGRSGNTIYF
-	TRBJ2-3	TRBV7-9	-	TGTGCCAGCAGCTTTAGCCGAACTAGCACAGATACGCAGTATTTT	CASSFSRTSTDTQYF
TRBD1	TRBJ2-1	TRBV9	-	TGTGCCAGCAGCGTAACCTGGACAGGGGACTACAATGAGCAGTTCTTC	CASSVTWTGDYNEQFF
TRBD1	TRBJ1-2	TRBV30	-	TGTGCCTGGAGCGGAACGACAGGGATCTATGGCTACACCTTC	CAWSGTTGIYGYTF
-	TRBJ2-5	TRBV20-1	-	TGCAGTGCTAGCGTGTCCGGGACCCAGTACTTC	CSASVSGTQYF
-	TRBJ1-2	TRBV9	-	TGTGCCAGCAGCGTAGGGCGGGGGTACTATGGCTACACCTTC	CASSVGRGYYGYTF
-	TRBJ2-7	TRBV27	-	TGTGCCAGCAGTCGGGATCTGACCTACGAGCAGTACTTC	CASSRDLTYEQYF
-	TRBJ1-2	TRBV6-2/TRBV6-3	few	TGTGCCAGCAGTTACACCGCCTGGCGAACAGGGGGCTACACCTTC	CASSYTAWRTGGYTF
-	TRBJ1-5	TRBV5-1	-	TGCGCCAGCAGCTTGGCGGGGGGCGAGGGTCAGCCCCAGCATTTT	CASSLAGGEGQPQHF
-	TRBJ1-1	TRBV3-1/TRBV3-2	-	TGTGCCAGCAGCCAAGATTCACCTGGCGGGGACGCTGAAGCTTTCTTT	CASSQDSPGGDAEAFF
TRBD2	TRBJ2-1	TRBV2	once	TGTGCCAGCAGTCCGATAAGGACTAGCGGACAGTTCTTC	CASSPIRTSGQFF
-	TRBJ1-2	TRBV19	-	TGTGCCAGTAGTATGGGGGCACCTAACTATGGCTACACCTTC	CASSMGAPNYGYTF
TRBD1	TRBJ1-3	TRBV5-1	-	TGCGCCAGCAGCCAAGGACAGGCCGGAAACACCATATATTTT	CASSQGQAGNTIYF